Below, 26 T cell receptor beta chains from the same sample are listed, as sequenced in a study of regulatory T cells in long-lasting Graves disease. With iRepertoire HTBI primers and Arm-PCR of CDR3 regions, TCR beta libraries were built. TCRdb reanalysed the multiplex PCR reads using MiXCR and keeps one entry per CDR3 protein. Among 400,000 to 550,000 distinct CDR3 sequences, less than 20% were seen once, and the ten largest hold 23%. The time point is: newly diagnosed GD, antithyroid drugs for less than 3 months. The TCR library was made from RNA extracted from PBMCs. The data also belong to a second study, concerning T cells in Graves' hyperthyroidism and ophthalmopathy.

The sample in question was peripheral blood mononuclear cells (PBMCs), obtained at new diagnosis, from a patient treated with antithyroid drugs. The receptor source for this set is a young woman with Graves disease.

The chain recombines TRBV11-2 with TRBJ2-1, with TRBD2 identical over 8 bases. J was trimmed by 10 bases and V by 11 bases; bases with no gene match: 19. Looked up from germline, CDR1 is SGHAT and CDR2 is FQNNGV. There are 15 residues in the CDR3. For the CDR3, the DNA is TGTGCCTGCGCCCGACTAGCGACGCAGCTGGGGGAGCAGTTCTTC. Its translation is CACARLATQLGEQFF.

The table lists this clonotype with many counts. This chain joins TRBV12-3 or TRBV12-4 and TRBJ1-1; 7 nucleotides line up with TRBD1. Trimming removed 5 bases from V and 3 bases from J; junction bases left unmatched: 6. There are 14 residues in the CDR3. CDR3 nucleotides: TGTGCCAGCAGTCGAAGGGGGCAGGACACTGAAGCTTTCTTT. Its translation: CASSRRGQDTEAFF.

This clonotype was picked up many times. This rearrangement joins TRBV28 to TRBJ2-5; the D gene could be TRBD1 or TRBD2 (6 bases each). This CDR3 is built from 17 residues. Germline CDR1 reads MDHEN; CDR2 reads SYDVKM. V was clipped by 7 bases and J by 2 bases, with 23 bases between them. DNA of the CDR3: TGTGCCAGCACACTCATAGGGGGAGGTACCTCTCAAGAGACCCAGTACTTC. It yields the protein CASTLIGGGTSQETQYF. Looking up the rest from reference TRBV28 and TRBJ2-5 gives the full variable domain: DVKVTQSSRYLVKRTGEKVFLECVQDMDHENMFWYRQDPGLGLRLIYFSYDVKMKEKGDIPEGYSVSREKKERFSLILESASTNQTSMYLCASTLIGGGTSQETQYFGPGTRLLVL.

This rearrangement joins TRBV5-5 to TRBJ2-3; 16 bases are shared with TRBD2. CDR1 SGHKS and CDR2 YYEKEE come from the germline V gene (reference sequence). The trim removed 4 bases at V and 4 bases at J, leaving 6 bases unmatched. The CDR3 contains 17 residues. CDR3 amino acids: CASSPGTSGRGADTQYF. The CDR3 DNA sequence: TGTGCCAGCAGCCCCGGGACTAGCGGGAGGGGGGCAGATACGCAGTATTTT. Filled out from reference TRBV5-5 and TRBJ2-3, the complete variable domain reads DAGVTQSPTHLIKTRGQQVTLRCSPISGHKSVSWYQQVLGQGPQFIFQYYEKEERGRGNFPDRFSARQFPNYSSELNVNALLLGDSALYLCASSPGTSGRGADTQYFGPGTRLTVL.

In its sample, this clonotype was seen many times. This chain uses TRBV12-3 or TRBV12-4 with TRBJ2-6, with D hard to call. The CDR3 runs 15 residues. V was trimmed by 6 bases and J by 0 bases, leaving 9 bases between them. The CDR3 nucleotides are TGTGCCAGCAGGGCCTTCAACTCTGGGGCCAACGTCCTGACTTTC. Protein sequence: CASRAFNSGANVLTF.

This clonotype has ten or more counts. The chain joins TRBV24-1 to TRBJ2-1; no clear D gene. Trimming left V 3 bases short and J 6 bases short, with 11 bases between. CDR1 and CDR2 from the germline V gene are KGHDR and SFDVKD. The CDR3 has 14 residues. The CDR3: CATSDPPGGNEQFF. In nucleotides, the CDR3 is TGTGCCACCAGTGATCCCCCCGGCGGCAATGAGCAGTTCTTC.

V gene TRBV4-1 combines with J gene TRBJ2-1; 9 bases agree with TRBD2. The CDR3 has 17 amino acids. J lost 6 bases, V lost 0 bases, and 9 bases had no gene match. The germline V gene has CDR1 MGHRA and CDR2 YSYEKL. DNA for the CDR3: TGCGCCAGCAGCCAAGATGGCTCGCTAGCGGGAATCAATGAGCAGTTCTTC. This sequence encodes CASSQDGSLAGINEQFF.

The chain employs TRBV24-1 and TRBJ2-1; 8 nucleotides align to TRBD1. With V trimmed by 6 bases and J by 0 bases, 3 bases remained unmatched. This CDR3 spans 15 amino acids. Per germline, CDR1 KGHDR and CDR2 SFDVKD. The CDR3 here is CATSPDRGSYNEQFF. As DNA, the CDR3 is TGTGCCACCAGTCCTGACAGGGGCTCCTACAATGAGCAGTTCTTC.

As to this clonotype: A far bigger clonotype differs at one base, so this is likely a read error. The chain employs TRBV7-2 and TRBJ2-7; 7 bases match TRBD1. The ends lost 5 bases at V and 7 bases at J; junction bases unmatched: 17. CDR3 length: 16 amino acids. Germline V gene data show CDR1 as SGHTA and CDR2 as FQGNSA. The CDR3 sequence is CASSRGQFPPYNEQYF. As DNA, the CDR3 is TGTGCCAGCAGCAGGGGACAGTTTCCTCCCTACAATGAGCAGTACTTC.

This clonotype was counted many times. The gene calls are TRBV5-6 and TRBJ2-3; TRBD2 matches at 10 bases. Trimming removed 1 base from V and 4 bases from J; junction bases left unmatched: 6. The CDR3 consists of 16 residues. CDR1 is SGHDT, CDR2 YYEEEE, per germline. The CDR3 DNA reads as TGTGCCAGCAGCTTGATTCTAGCGGGAGTCCCAGATACGCAGTATTTT. Its translation: CASSLILAGVPDTQYF. The full variable domain, with the rest looked up from reference TRBV5-6 and TRBJ2-3, is DAGVTQSPTHLIKTRGQQVTLRCSPKSGHDTVSWYQQALGQGPQFIFQYYEEEERQRGNFPDRFSGHQFPNYSSELNVNALLLGDSALYLCASSLILAGVPDTQYFGPGTRLTVL.

This clonotype occurred many times. The chain uses TRBV28 and TRBJ2-3; TRBD2 matches 10 bases. After removal of 9 bases from V and 4 bases from J, the junction contained 7 bases not matched to a gene. The CDR3 has 14 amino acids. Germline CDR1 reads MDHEN; CDR2 reads SYDVKM. CDR3 DNA: TGTGCCAGTACGGGGCTAGCGGGAGCAGATACGCAGTATTTT. Encoded protein: CASTGLAGADTQYF.

This clonotype was counted ten times or more. This chain connects TRBV28 to TRBJ2-1; TRBD2 matches at 9 bases. There are 19 residues in the CDR3. After removal of 7 bases from V and 4 bases from J, the junction contained 20 bases not matched to a gene. In germline, CDR1 is MDHEN, CDR2 SYDVKM. In nucleotides, the CDR3 is TGTGCCAGCACCCGGCGGGGCGGGCCACGACTAGCGGAGTACAATGAGCAGTTCTTC. Amino acids: CASTRRGGPRLAEYNEQFF.

The chain links TRBV10-3 to TRBJ1-2; D ambiguous. Germline V CDR1 and CDR2: ENHRY, SYGVKD. This CDR3 is 13 amino acids long. Between the trimmed V and J ends, which lost 0 bases and 7 bases, there was a span of 9 bases. DNA for the CDR3: TGTGCCATCAGTGAGTCGGAAGACGGTGGCTACACCTTC. This gives the protein CAISESEDGGYTF.

At least ten counts were recorded for this clonotype. The V gene is TRBV11-2, the J gene TRBJ2-2; possibly TRBD2 for D (5 bases). The CDR3 is 13 amino acids. V shed 3 bases and J shed 7 bases, with 9 bases lying between them. In germline, CDR1 is SGHAT, CDR2 FQNNGV. CDR3 protein: CASSFGDYGELFF. CDR3 coding DNA: TGTGCCAGCAGCTTCGGGGATTACGGGGAGCTGTTTTTT.

This clonotype was seen ten or more times. The chain is built from TRBV20-1 and TRBJ2-7; D is unresolved. Germline-derived CDR1 and CDR2 are DFQATT and SNEGSKA (reference sequence). The V end was cut by 0 bases, the J end by 3 bases, with 9 bases between. This CDR3 spans 13 amino acids. The CDR3 region is CSARDDTYYEQYF. DNA for the CDR3: TGCAGTGCTAGAGACGACACATACTACGAGCAGTACTTC.

The chain uses TRBV6-2 or TRBV6-3 and TRBJ2-7, with TRBD2 matching over 7 bases. The junction had 7 bases not matched to a gene; V was cut back by 2 bases and J by 3 bases. Germline values: CDR1 MNHEY, CDR2 SVGEGT. The CDR3 is 15 amino acids. This CDR3 reads CASSYTSGKGYEQYF. DNA of the CDR3: TGTGCCAGCAGTTACACCAGCGGGAAAGGCTACGAGCAGTACTTC.

This clonotype was picked up many times. The chain combines TRBV7-9 with TRBJ2-7; D may be TRBD1 or TRBD2 (5 bases each). V was cut by 2 bases and J by 3 bases, with 14 bases left in between. CDR3 length equals 15 residues. Germline CDR1 is SEHNR and CDR2 is FQNEAQ (reference sequence). The CDR3 sequence is CASSLPRAGSYEQYF. For the CDR3, the DNA is TGTGCCAGCAGCTTACCCCGGGCAGGGAGCTACGAGCAGTACTTC.

This clonotype was counted between two and nine times. The CDR3 loop reads CASSRRLSHTDTQYF. In nucleotides, the CDR3 is TGTGCCAGCAGCCGAAGACTATCACACACAGATACGCAGTATTTT. The genes are TRBV28 and TRBJ2-3; D possibly corresponds to TRBD2 (5 bases). Germline V gives CDR1 MDHEN, CDR2 SYDVKM. Trimming pared 6 bases from V and 2 bases from J, leaving 15 bases between. The CDR3 runs to 15 residues.

This clonotype was found many times. Germline is not matched at one junction end, which may reflect a read error. The J gene is TRBJ2-1, the V gene TRBV20-1; 8 nucleotides align to TRBD2. This CDR3 has 17 residues. The germline V gene encodes CDR1 DFQATT and CDR2 SNEGSKA (reference sequence). CDR3 sequence reads: CSARATGTRYSDNEQFF. The CDR3 DNA reads TGCAGTGCTAGAGCTACCGGGACTAGATACTCCGACAATGAGCAGTTCTTC.

This clonotype was detected a few times. The chain has TRBV19 and TRBJ2-3, with D possibly being TRBD1 (5 bases). Looked up from germline, CDR1 is LNHDA and CDR2 is SQIVND (reference sequence). The length of the CDR3 is 13 residues. Trimming took 8 bases from V and 4 from J, leaving 13 bases between them. CDR3 DNA sequence: TGTGCCAGTGGTTTGACAGTTTCAGATACGCAGTATTTT. It yields the protein CASGLTVSDTQYF.

A note on this clonotype: Just one base apart from a much larger clone, this may be a read error. Here the CDR3 omits its conserved ending phenylalanine or tryptophan, so a read error is the likely source. This chain uses TRBV7-2 with TRBJ2-5; TRBD2 is a possible D gene (5 bases). The germline V and J ends were trimmed by 7 bases and 4 bases, with 13 bases remaining between them. Germline V gives CDR1 SGHTA, CDR2 FQGNSA. The CDR3 length is 13 residues. Here the CDR3 reads CASTPDGRETQYL. Here the CDR3 DNA reads TGTGCCAGCACCCCGGATGGGAGAGAGACCCAGTACTTG.

As concerns this clonotype: A single base separates this from a much larger clone, so it may be a read error. The chain carries TRBV13 and TRBJ2-7; 8 bases are shared with TRBD1. CDR3 size: 17 residues. The trim removed 4 bases at V and 0 bases at J, leaving 11 bases unmatched. Germline V gene sequence: CDR1 PRHDT, CDR2 FYEKMQ (reference sequence). For the CDR3, the DNA is TGTGCCAGCAGCTCGCCCCCCTTTACAGGGGGCTCCTACGAGCAGTACTTC. Translating it yields CASSSPPFTGGSYEQYF. The variable domain in full, with the rest retrieved from reference TRBV13 and TRBJ2-7, is AAGVIQSPRHLIKEKRETATLKCYPIPRHDTVYWYQQGPGQDPQFLISFYEKMQSDKGSIPDRFSAQQFSDYHSELNMSSLELGDSALYFCASSSPPFTGGSYEQYFGPGTRLTVT.

This clonotype was counted at least ten times. This chain joins TRBV5-1 and TRBJ1-5; D is uncertain. Trimming pared 0 bases from V and 0 bases from J, leaving 7 bases between. Germline-derived CDR1 and CDR2 are SGHRS and YFSETQ. The CDR3 has 15 residues. CDR3 bases: TGCGCCAGCAGCTTGGTTTCCGGTAGCAATCAGCCCCAGCATTTT. This sequence encodes CASSLVSGSNQPQHF.

This clonotype was counted ten times or more. CDR3 sequence reads: CASSLFFGTSYEQYF. CDR3 nucleotide sequence: TGTGCCAGCAGTTTATTTTTTGGAACCTCCTACGAGCAGTACTTC. The chain has TRBV28 and TRBJ2-7, with D hard to call. There are 15 residues in the CDR3. The V end was cut by 1 base, the J end by 0 bases, with 10 bases between. Germline CDR1 reads MDHEN; CDR2 reads SYDVKM.

This clonotype has a count of ten or more. The V gene is TRBV4-1, the J gene TRBJ2-1; D unresolved. CDR3 length equals 13 residues. Germline CDR1 and CDR2: MGHRA and YSYEKL. The germline V and J ends were trimmed by 4 bases and 4 bases, with 8 bases remaining between them. This CDR3 is CASSPIAYNEQFF. The CDR3 region has the DNA TGCGCCAGCAGCCCGATAGCTTACAATGAGCAGTTCTTC.

This clonotype was counted a few times. V and J are TRBV6-2 or TRBV6-3 and TRBJ1-6; 10 nucleotides agree with TRBD1. CDR3 length equals 15 residues. CDR1 is MNHEY and CDR2 is SVGEGT in the germline V gene. V was pared by 2 bases and J by 9 bases, with 4 bases of the junction left unmatched. CDR3 nucleotides: TGTGCCAGCAGTTACGGGGACAGGGGTCGTTCACCCCTCCACTTT. It is translated as CASSYGDRGRSPLHF.